This TCR beta chain was documented in a study of tumor-infiltrating lymphocytes in primary liver carcinoma. RNA and DNA were co-extracted from approximately 20-30 mg of unsorted bulk tissue. Over 85% viable tumor cells were present in every tumor sample. The germline V gene encodes CDR1 LGHNA and CDR2 YSLEER. The length of the CDR3 is 17 residues. Note on this clonotype: Compared with germline, one end of the junction differs, possibly owing to a read error.

Researchers generated TCR beta cDNA from about 530 ng of total RNA, relying on a constant-region primer. Three nested multiplex PCR rounds, a slightly modified ARM-PCR method, built the TCR beta libraries. Investigators reported that the first two PCR rounds, at 10 to 11 cycles each, used TRBV1-TRBV30 forward primers with a C-beta reverse primer. Using its own MiXCR run on the multiplex PCR reads, TCRdb lists one record per CDR3 protein. The data show about 190,000 distinct CDR3 sequences, 70% to 90% seen once. This rearrangement joins TRBV4-3 to TRBJ2-5, with TRBD2 matching over 11 bases. The receptor was isolated from a man aged 40-50 years with primary liver carcinoma and hepatitis B virus infection. The sample was tumor tissue from primary liver carcinoma. The chain's CDR3 is CVSSQAASGRTGETEYF. In nucleotides, the CDR3 is TGTGTCAGCAGCCAAGCGGCTAGCGGGAGGACTGGTGAGACCGAGTACTTC.